The 21 T cell receptor beta chains presented below share a single source sample, sequenced in a study of cytomegalovirus exposure and HLA in healthy donors. Amplification used 60 Vbeta primers and 13 Jbeta primers. This table comes from immunoSEQ multiplex PCR, and its TCRdb copy is limited to in-frame clones, with some not included. The data contain just over 200,000 clones, around 80% of them seen just once; the ten biggest clones take up about 1.7%. Sequencing used PBMCs. These receptors originate from a man aged 50-60 years in good health and CMV-seronegative.

This sequence joins TRBV7-9 and TRBJ2-1, with D unresolved. Looked up from germline, CDR1 is SEHNR and CDR2 is FQNEAQ (reference sequence). V lost 4 bases and J lost 4, with 17 bases in between. The CDR3 extends over 16 amino acids. The CDR3 region has the DNA TGTGCCAGCAGCTCGGTTCCGATCAACCCTTACAATGAGCAGTTCTTC. As protein: CASSSVPINPYNEQFF.

In nucleotides, the CDR3 is TGTGCCAGCAGTGAAGGGGGCAGGCCTCAAGAGACCCAGTACTTC. It yields the protein CASSEGGRPQETQYF. The J gene is TRBJ2-5, the V gene TRBV6-1; TRBD1 might be the D (5 bases). With 1 base removed from V and 2 bases from J, the gap between germline ends came to 11 bases. Germline CDR1 reads MNHNS; CDR2 reads SASEGT. This CDR3 has 15 residues.

This chain uses TRBV5-8 with TRBJ2-3, with D perhaps matching TRBD2 (6 bases). The CDR3 has 16 amino acids. Per the germline V gene, CDR1 is SGHTS and CDR2 is YDEGEE. V lost 0 bases to trimming and J lost 0 bases, with 11 bases between them. CDR3 nucleotides: TGTGCCAGCAGCTTGGCCGGGCGGGACAGCACAGATACGCAGTATTTT. Its protein product is CASSLAGRDSTDTQYF.

In this sample, this clone turned up once. The V gene is TRBV11-2, the J gene TRBJ2-7; TRBD2 matches 9 bases. Per the germline V gene, CDR1 is SGHAT and CDR2 is FQNNGV. The CDR3 length is 17 residues. V shed 1 base and J 0 bases; nucleotides not matched to a gene: 7. CDR3 bases: TGTGCCAGCAGCTTAGCTAGCGGGAACCGAGCCTCCTACGAGCAGTACTTC. Protein sequence: CASSLASGNRASYEQYF.

The chain carries TRBV4-1 and TRBJ1-5; 8 bases map to TRBD1. Germline V lookup: CDR1 MGHRA, CDR2 YSYEKL. The V segment lost 0 bases and the J segment 2 bases; nucleotides outside the gene matches: 9. This CDR3 is built from 18 residues. The CDR3 DNA reads TGCGCCAGCAGCCAAGATCAACGACAGGGGATCGGCAATCAGCCCCAGCATTTT. Its translation is CASSQDQRQGIGNQPQHF.

This clone occurred a few times. The rearrangement uses TRBV28 and TRBJ1-4, with a possible D match to TRBD1 (5 bases). Trimming took off 2 bases at V and 6 bases at J, with 10 bases between the two ends. Germline values: CDR1 MDHEN, CDR2 SYDVKM. This CDR3 is built from 14 residues. CDR3 DNA: TGTGCCAGCAGTTTAGTCCAGGGTTATGAAAAACTGTTTTTT. This sequence encodes CASSLVQGYEKLFF.

The chain couples TRBV7-2 to TRBJ2-3, with D possibly TRBD2 on 5 matching bases. Germline CDR1 and CDR2: SGHTA and FQGNSA. Trimming stripped 5 bases from V and 4 bases from J, with 19 bases between. The CDR3 loop spans 16 amino acids. In DNA form, the CDR3 reads TGTGCCAGCAGCCACGCGTTTCTGAGGGTGTCAGATACGCAGTATTTT. Translated, it gives CASSHAFLRVSDTQYF.

This clone was detected only a few times. The J gene is TRBJ2-1, the V gene TRBV5-1; 10 bases are shared with TRBD2. The CDR3 extends over 16 amino acids. The V gene's germline CDR1 is SGHRS and CDR2 YFSETQ. The trim removed 2 bases at V and 4 bases at J, leaving 6 bases unmatched. The CDR3 DNA sequence: TGCGCCAGCAGCTTCACTAGCGGGAACTATTACAATGAGCAGTTCTTC. Translated, it gives CASSFTSGNYYNEQFF.

The genes are TRBV29-1 and TRBJ1-1; 11 bases match TRBD1. With 7 bases clipped from V and 4 bases from J, the junction kept 8 bases outside the gene matches. Germline loops: CDR1 SQVTM, CDR2 ANQGSEA. The CDR3 consists of 14 residues. The CDR3 loop is CSAWDRGKGTEAFF. The CDR3 region has the DNA TGCAGCGCGTGGGACAGGGGGAAAGGCACTGAAGCTTTCTTT. The full variable domain, with the rest looked up from reference TRBV29-1 and TRBJ1-1, is SAVISQKPSRDICQRGTSLTIQCQVDSQVTMMFWYRQQPGQSLTLIATANQGSEATYESGFVIDKFPISRPNLTFSTLTVSNMSPEDSSIYLCSAWDRGKGTEAFFGQGTRLTVV.

The chain recombines TRBV30 with TRBJ1-1; TRBD1 matches at 10 bases. The V segment lost 5 bases and the J segment 4 bases; nucleotides outside the gene matches: 1. This CDR3 is built from 12 residues. In germline, CDR1 is GTSNPN, CDR2 SVGIG (reference sequence). The chain's CDR3 is CAWGTGVTEAFF. As DNA, the CDR3 is TGTGCCTGGGGGACAGGGGTCACTGAAGCTTTCTTT.

The J gene is TRBJ2-5, the V gene TRBV7-9, with TRBD2 matching 7 bases. Germline CDR1 SEHNR, CDR2 FQNEAQ (reference sequence). This CDR3 has 15 residues. The V and J ends lost 3 bases and 11 bases, in that order; junction bases with no gene match: 15. The chain's CDR3 is CASSFGGGPKWEQYF. CDR3 DNA: TGTGCCAGCAGCTTTGGGGGAGGGCCTAAGTGGGAGCAGTACTTC.

The genes are TRBV6-6 and TRBJ1-5; unclear D gene. V was trimmed by 5 bases and J by 3 bases, leaving 14 bases between them. Germline assignment: CDR1 MNHNY and CDR2 SVGAGI (reference sequence). The CDR3 length is 15 residues. The DNA for the CDR3 is TGTGCCAGCAGTAGAACCAGAGGAAACAATCAGCCCCAGCATTTT. It yields the protein CASSRTRGNNQPQHF.

The gene calls are TRBV11-1 and TRBJ2-2; 7 bases agree with TRBD2. V trimming: 5 bases; J trimming: 4 bases; junction bases outside the gene matches: 4. This CDR3 has 14 amino acids. The germline gives CDR1 SGHAT, CDR2 FQDESV (reference sequence). CDR3 region: CASSPWTSTGELFF. The CDR3 bases are TGTGCCAGCAGCCCTTGGACTAGCACCGGGGAGCTGTTTTTT.

The rearrangement joins TRBV28 to TRBJ1-5; D unclear. V lost 6 bases and J 3 bases, leaving 9 bases between the germline ends. This CDR3 has 13 residues. The germline V gene has CDR1 MDHEN and CDR2 SYDVKM. The CDR3 DNA follows: TGTGCCAGCAGGTTGGGCTACAATCAGCCCCAGCATTTT. It specifies CASRLGYNQPQHF.

The chain recombines TRBV25-1 with TRBJ2-1; 7 bases are shared with TRBD2. J gave up 3 bases and V 3 bases, and 5 bases lay outside the gene matches. The CDR3 runs to 15 residues. Per germline, CDR1 MGHDK and CDR2 SYGVNS. The CDR3 DNA follows: TGTGCCAGCAGTGAGGCTAGCGGTGTCTACAATGAGCAGTTCTTC. It is translated as CASSEASGVYNEQFF.

V is TRBV6-1 and J is TRBJ2-4; possible D gene TRBD1, 5 bases. Per germline, CDR1 MNHNS and CDR2 SASEGT. The CDR3 has 14 residues. The V and J ends lost 6 bases and 6 bases respectively, with 15 bases between them. CDR3 protein: CASSLRARLNIQYF. DNA of the CDR3: TGTGCCAGCAGCCTCAGGGCCAGGCTAAACATTCAGTACTTC.

The chain recombines TRBV5-1 with TRBJ1-6; 12 nucleotides line up with TRBD1. This CDR3 is 15 amino acids long. Germline-derived CDR1 and CDR2 are SGHRS and YFSETQ. The J segment lost 5 bases and the V segment lost 4 bases, leaving 1 base of the junction unmatched. The CDR3 here is CASSGTGGNNSPLHF. CDR3 nucleotides: TGCGCCAGCAGCGGGACAGGGGGCAATAATTCACCCCTCCACTTT. Filled out from reference TRBV5-1 and TRBJ1-6, the complete variable domain reads KAGVTQTPRYLIKTRGQQVTLSCSPISGHRSVSWYQQTPGQGLQFLFEYFSETQRNKGNFPGRFSGRQFSNSRSEMNVSTLELGDSALYLCASSGTGGNNSPLHFGNGTRLTVT.

The genes are TRBV5-4 and TRBJ2-1; possibly TRBD2 for D (6 bases). Per the germline V gene, CDR1 is SGHNT and CDR2 is YYREEE (reference sequence). This CDR3 spans 14 amino acids. The ends were cut back, 4 bases at V and 6 bases at J, with 14 bases in the middle. CDR3 nucleotides: TGTGCCAGCAGCAAGGAGGGGACTCTCAATGAGCAGTTCTTC. This codes for CASSKEGTLNEQFF.

The chain recombines TRBV9 with TRBJ2-7, with 7 bases lining up with TRBD1. There are 13 residues in the CDR3. Looked up from germline, CDR1 is SGDLS and CDR2 is YYNGEE. The V gene end was trimmed by 3 bases and the J gene end by 7 bases; junction bases not matched to a gene: 7. CDR3 coding DNA: TGTGCCAGCAGCGCGGGGACAGCTCGAGAGCAGTACTTC. Its protein product is CASSAGTAREQYF.

V gene TRBV6-1 combines with J gene TRBJ2-7, with D tentatively TRBD2 (6 bases). The V end lost 11 bases, the J end lost 0 bases, and 20 bases lay between the germline ends. The CDR3 loop spans 15 amino acids. Germline V lookup: CDR1 MNHNS, CDR2 SASEGT. CDR3: CAGGIGEGSSYEQYF. CDR3 DNA: TGTGCCGGGGGGATAGGGGAAGGGAGCTCCTACGAGCAGTACTTC.

The CDR3 sequence is CASSHDRAYEQYF. CDR3 sequence (DNA): TGTGCCAGCTCACATGACAGAGCCTACGAGCAGTACTTC. The chain employs TRBV18 and TRBJ2-7; D possibly corresponds to TRBD1 (5 bases). The V gene lost 4 bases and the J gene lost 2 bases, with 9 bases spanning the gap. This CDR3 contains 13 residues. CDR1 is KGHSH, CDR2 LQKENI, per germline.